This TCR beta chain was sequenced in a study of early T cells in non-severe SARS-CoV-2 infection. This clonotype came up many times. TCRdb itself ran the 5' RACE reads through MiXCR, one entry per CDR3 protein. This repertoire shows about 42,000 distinct CDR3 sequences, 6% to 7.5% found once; its top ten account for under 5%. Sequenced sample: whole blood. This clonotype was obtained from an adult who was a healthcare worker with PCR-confirmed SARS-CoV-2 infection or an uninfected control (not recorded which).

In DNA form, the CDR3 reads TGTGCCAGCAGCCAAGAGGGGCTCCGGGATAACACTGAAGCTTTCTTT. Its translation: CASSQEGLRDNTEAFF. This chain links TRBV14 with TRBJ1-1, with a possible D match to TRBD1 (5 bases). This CDR3 has 16 residues. Trimming left V 0 bases short and J 2 bases short, with 13 bases between. CDR1 is SGHDN, CDR2 FVKESK, per germline.